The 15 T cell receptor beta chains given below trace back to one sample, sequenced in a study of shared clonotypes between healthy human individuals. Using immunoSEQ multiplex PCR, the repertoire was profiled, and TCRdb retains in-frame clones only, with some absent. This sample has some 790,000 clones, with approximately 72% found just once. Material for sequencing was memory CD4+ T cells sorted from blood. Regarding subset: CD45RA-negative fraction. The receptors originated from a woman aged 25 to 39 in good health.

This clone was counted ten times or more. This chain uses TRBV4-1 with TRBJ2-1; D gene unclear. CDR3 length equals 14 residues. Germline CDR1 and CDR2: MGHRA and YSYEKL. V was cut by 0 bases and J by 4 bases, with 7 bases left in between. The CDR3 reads CASSQDRSYNEQFF. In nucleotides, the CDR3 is TGCGCCAGCAGCCAAGATCGATCTTACAATGAGCAGTTCTTC.

The CDR3: CATSLDPNTEAFF. CDR3 in DNA: TGTGCCACCAGCTTGGATCCAAACACTGAAGCTTTCTTT. The chain couples TRBV15 to TRBJ1-1; no reliable D call. Trimming removed 5 bases from V and 2 bases from J, with 9 bases in between. The CDR3 is 13 residues long. Germline CDR1 and CDR2: LNHNV and YYDKDF (reference sequence).

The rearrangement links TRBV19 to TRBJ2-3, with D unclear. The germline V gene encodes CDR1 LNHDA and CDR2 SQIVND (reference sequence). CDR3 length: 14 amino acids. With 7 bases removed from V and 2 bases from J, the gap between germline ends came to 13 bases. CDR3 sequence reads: CASTISRHTDTQYF. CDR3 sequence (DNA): TGTGCCAGTACGATTAGCCGTCACACAGATACGCAGTATTTT.

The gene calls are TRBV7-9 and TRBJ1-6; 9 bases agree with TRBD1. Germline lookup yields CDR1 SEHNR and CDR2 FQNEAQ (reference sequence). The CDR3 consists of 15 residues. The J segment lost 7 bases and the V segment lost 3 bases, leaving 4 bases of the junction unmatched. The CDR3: CASSFLGQGNSPLHF. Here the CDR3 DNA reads TGTGCCAGCAGCTTCTTAGGACAGGGGAATTCACCCCTCCACTTT.

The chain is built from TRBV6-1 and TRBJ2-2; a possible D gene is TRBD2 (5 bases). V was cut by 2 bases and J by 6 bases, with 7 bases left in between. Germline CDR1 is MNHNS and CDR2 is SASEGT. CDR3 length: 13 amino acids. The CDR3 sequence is CASSERLPGELFF. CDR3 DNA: TGTGCCAGCAGTGAAAGACTACCCGGGGAGCTGTTTTTT.

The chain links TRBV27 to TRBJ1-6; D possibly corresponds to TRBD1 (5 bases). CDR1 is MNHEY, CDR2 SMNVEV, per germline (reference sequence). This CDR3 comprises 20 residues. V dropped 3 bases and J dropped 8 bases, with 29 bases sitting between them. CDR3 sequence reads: CASSFAVPGTLIKVDSPLHF. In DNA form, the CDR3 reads TGTGCCAGCAGTTTCGCTGTACCCGGGACTCTCATCAAGGTCGATTCACCCCTCCACTTT.

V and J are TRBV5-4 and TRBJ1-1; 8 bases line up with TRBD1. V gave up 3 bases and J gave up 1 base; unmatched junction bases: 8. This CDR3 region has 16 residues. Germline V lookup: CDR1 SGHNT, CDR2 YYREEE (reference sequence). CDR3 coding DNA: TGTGCCAGCAGCTGGGGACCCGGGACAGGGAACACTGAAGCTTTCTTT. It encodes CASSWGPGTGNTEAFF.

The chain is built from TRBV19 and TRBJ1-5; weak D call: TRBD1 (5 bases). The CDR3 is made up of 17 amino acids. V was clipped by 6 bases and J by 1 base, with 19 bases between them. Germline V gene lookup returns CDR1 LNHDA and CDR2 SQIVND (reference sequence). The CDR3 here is CASSGLVGVGSNQPQHF. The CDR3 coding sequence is TGTGCCAGTAGCGGACTTGTGGGGGTAGGGAGCAATCAGCCCCAGCATTTT.

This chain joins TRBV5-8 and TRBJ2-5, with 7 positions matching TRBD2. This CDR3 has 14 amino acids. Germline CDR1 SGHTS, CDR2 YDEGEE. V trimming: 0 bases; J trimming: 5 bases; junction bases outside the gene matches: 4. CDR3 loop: CASSLERGRETQYF. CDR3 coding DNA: TGTGCCAGCAGCTTGGAGCGGGGTCGGGAGACCCAGTACTTC.

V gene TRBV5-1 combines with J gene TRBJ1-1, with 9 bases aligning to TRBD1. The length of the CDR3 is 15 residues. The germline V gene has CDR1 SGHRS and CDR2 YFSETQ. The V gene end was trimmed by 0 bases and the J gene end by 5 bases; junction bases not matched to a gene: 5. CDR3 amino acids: CASSLGGTGSTEAFF. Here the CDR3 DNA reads TGCGCCAGCAGCTTGGGCGGGACAGGGTCGACTGAAGCTTTCTTT. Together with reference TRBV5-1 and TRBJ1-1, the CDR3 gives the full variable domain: KAGVTQTPRYLIKTRGQQVTLSCSPISGHRSVSWYQQTPGQGLQFLFEYFSETQRNKGNFPGRFSGRQFSNSRSEMNVSTLELGDSALYLCASSLGGTGSTEAFFGQGTRLTVV.

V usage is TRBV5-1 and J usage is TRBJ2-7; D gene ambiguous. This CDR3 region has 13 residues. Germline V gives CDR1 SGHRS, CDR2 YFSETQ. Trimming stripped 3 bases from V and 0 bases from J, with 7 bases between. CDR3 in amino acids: CASSYDSSYEQYF. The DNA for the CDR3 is TGCGCCAGCAGCTACGATAGCTCCTACGAGCAGTACTTC.

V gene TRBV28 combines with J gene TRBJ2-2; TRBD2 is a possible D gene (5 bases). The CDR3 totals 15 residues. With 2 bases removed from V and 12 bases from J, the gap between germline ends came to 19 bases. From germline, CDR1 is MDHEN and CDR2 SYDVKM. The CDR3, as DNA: TGTGCCAGCAGTTTACCCGGCCGGGTTTCGGGAAAGCTGTTTTTT. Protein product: CASSLPGRVSGKLFF. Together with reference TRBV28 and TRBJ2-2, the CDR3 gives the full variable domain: DVKVTQSSRYLVKRTGEKVFLECVQDMDHENMFWYRQDPGLGLRLIYFSYDVKMKEKGDIPEGYSVSREKKERFSLILESASTNQTSMYLCASSLPGRVSGKLFFGEGSRLTVL.

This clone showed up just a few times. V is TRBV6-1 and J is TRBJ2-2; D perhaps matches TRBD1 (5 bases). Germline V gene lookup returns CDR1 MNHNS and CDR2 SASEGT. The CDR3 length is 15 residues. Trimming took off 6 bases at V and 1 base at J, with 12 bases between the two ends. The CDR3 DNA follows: TGTGCCAGCAGGACCCAGACAGTGAACACCGGGGAGCTGTTTTTT. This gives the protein CASRTQTVNTGELFF.

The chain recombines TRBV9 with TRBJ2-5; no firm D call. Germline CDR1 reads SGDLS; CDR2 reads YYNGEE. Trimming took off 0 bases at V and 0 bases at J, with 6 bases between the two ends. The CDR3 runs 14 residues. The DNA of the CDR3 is TGTGCCAGCAGCGTAGGACCCGACCAAGAGACCCAGTACTTC. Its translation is CASSVGPDQETQYF. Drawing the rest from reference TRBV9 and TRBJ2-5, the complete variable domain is DSGVTQTPKHLITATGQRVTLRCSPRSGDLSVYWYQQSLDQGLQFLIQYYNGEERAKGNILERFSAQQFPDLHSELNLSSLELGDSALYFCASSVGPDQETQYFGPGTRLLVL.

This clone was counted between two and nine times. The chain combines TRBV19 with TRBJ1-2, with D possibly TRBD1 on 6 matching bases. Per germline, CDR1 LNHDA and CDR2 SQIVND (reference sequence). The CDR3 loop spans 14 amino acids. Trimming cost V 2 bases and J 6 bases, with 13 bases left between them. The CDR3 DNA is TGTGCCAGTAGTATATTCCGACAGGCGGATGGCTACACCTTC. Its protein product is CASSIFRQADGYTF.